This TCR beta chain was retrieved from a study of post-analysis software for immune sequencing data. Study-wide findings and caveats: Patients carried several TRBV segments more frequently than controls did, and TRBV5-6, TRBV5-1 and TRBV20-1 were among them.

V was cut by 3 bases and J by 1 base, with 7 bases left in between. The CDR3 has 14 residues. About this clonotype itself: Its cognate antigen is unknown.

Unique molecular identifiers were carried by the TCR beta cDNA libraries. MiXCR was run by TCRdb on the PCR reads, yielding one entry per CDR3 protein. The table includes about 770,000 distinct CDR3 sequences, around 42% detected once. This chain uses TRBV12-3 or TRBV12-4 with TRBJ2-1; possibly TRBD1 for D (5 bases). The sequencing input was blood. The sequence came from a girl aged 10-17 years with multiple sclerosis. This CDR3 reads CASSFGQSYNEQFF. CDR3 nucleotide sequence: TGTGCCAGCAGTTTCGGACAATCCTACAATGAGCAGTTCTTC.